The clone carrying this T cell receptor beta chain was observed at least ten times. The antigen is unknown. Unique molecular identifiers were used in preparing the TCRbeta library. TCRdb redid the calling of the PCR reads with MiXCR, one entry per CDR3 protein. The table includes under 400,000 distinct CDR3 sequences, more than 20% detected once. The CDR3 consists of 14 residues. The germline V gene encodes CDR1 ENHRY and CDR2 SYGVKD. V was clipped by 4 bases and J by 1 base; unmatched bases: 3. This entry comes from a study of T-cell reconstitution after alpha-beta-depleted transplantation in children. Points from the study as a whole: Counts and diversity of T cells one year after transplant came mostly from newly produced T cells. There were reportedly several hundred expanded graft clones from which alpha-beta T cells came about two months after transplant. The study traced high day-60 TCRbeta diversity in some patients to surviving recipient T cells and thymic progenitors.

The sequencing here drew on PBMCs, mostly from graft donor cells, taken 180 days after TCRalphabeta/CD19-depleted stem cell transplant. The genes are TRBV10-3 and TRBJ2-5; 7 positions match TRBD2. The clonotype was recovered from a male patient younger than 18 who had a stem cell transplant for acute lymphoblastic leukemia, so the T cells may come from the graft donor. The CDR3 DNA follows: TGTGCCATCAGTGGGATAGCGGGCCAAGAGACCCAGTACTTC. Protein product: CAISGIAGQETQYF.